Below, 19 T cell receptor beta chains from the same sample are listed, as sequenced in a study of cytomegalovirus exposure and HLA in healthy donors. PCR was performed using 60 Vbeta and 13 Jbeta primers. Clones were read by immunoSEQ multiplex PCR, and TCRdb kept only the in-frame ones, dropping some. The sample records roughly 140,000 clones, over 55% being singletons. The specimen sequenced was PBMCs. The receptor source for this set is a man aged 35 to 55 in good health and CMV-seronegative.

The chain is built from TRBV28 and TRBJ1-2, with D unresolved. The germline V and J ends were trimmed by 10 bases and 0 bases, with 15 bases remaining between them. CDR1 is MDHEN and CDR2 is SYDVKM in the germline V gene. There are 14 residues in the CDR3. Here the CDR3 DNA reads TGTGCCACCCTCCGGGAGCCACCTAACTATGGCTACACCTTC. Translation: CATLREPPNYGYTF.

The chain is built from TRBV6-1 and TRBJ1-3, with D perhaps matching TRBD1 (6 bases). V was clipped by 6 bases and J by 1 base, with 13 bases between them. The germline V gene encodes CDR1 MNHNS and CDR2 SASEGT. This CDR3 has 15 amino acids. The CDR3 sequence: CASRPQGWSGNTIYF. CDR3 coding DNA: TGTGCCAGCAGGCCACAGGGTTGGTCTGGAAACACCATATATTTT.

J is TRBJ2-1 and V is TRBV10-3, with 7 bases identical to TRBD2. V shed 2 bases, J shed 8 bases, and the junction held 12 bases outside the gene matches. Looked up from germline, CDR1 is ENHRY and CDR2 is SYGVKD. The length of the CDR3 is 16 residues. The CDR3 DNA reads as TGTGCCATCAGTGAGCCGGGACTAAGGGCGGGGGATGAGCAGTTCTTC. It specifies CAISEPGLRAGDEQFF.

The V gene is TRBV28, the J gene TRBJ2-2; 9 nucleotides line up with TRBD1. V gave up 11 bases and J gave up 5 bases; unmatched junction bases: 9. The CDR3 is 14 residues long. Looked up from germline, CDR1 is MDHEN and CDR2 is SYDVKM. The CDR3 region is CAHRGRRDTGELFF. The CDR3 region has the DNA TGTGCCCACAGGGGGCGCCGGGATACCGGGGAGCTGTTTTTT. Together with reference TRBV28 and TRBJ2-2, the CDR3 gives the full variable domain: DVKVTQSSRYLVKRTGEKVFLECVQDMDHENMFWYRQDPGLGLRLIYFSYDVKMKEKGDIPEGYSVSREKKERFSLILESASTNQTSMYLCAHRGRRDTGELFFGEGSRLTVL.

The rearrangement links TRBV28 to TRBJ2-1; a possible D gene is TRBD2 (5 bases). The V gene's germline CDR1 is MDHEN and CDR2 SYDVKM. Trimming cost V 7 bases and J 0 bases, with 22 bases left between them. There are 18 residues in the CDR3. The CDR3: CASTGWRADSSSYNEQFF. CDR3 bases: TGTGCCAGCACCGGATGGCGGGCAGATAGTAGCTCCTACAATGAGCAGTTCTTC.

The V and J genes are TRBV27 and TRBJ1-3, with 7 nucleotides matching TRBD1. The CDR3 has 14 amino acids. Per germline, CDR1 MNHEY and CDR2 SMNVEV (reference sequence). V trimming: 6 bases; J trimming: 2 bases; junction bases outside the gene matches: 4. The CDR3, as DNA: TGTGCCAGCAGGCCCACAGGGGCTGGAAACACCATATATTTT. This sequence encodes CASRPTGAGNTIYF.

About this clone: The same CDR3 is also encoded by other DNA sequences in this sample. J is TRBJ1-6 and V is TRBV19; D is unresolved. The V gene's germline CDR1 is LNHDA and CDR2 SQIVND (reference sequence). This CDR3 comprises 13 residues. V lost 3 bases, J lost 7 bases, and 7 bases lay in between. The CDR3 sequence is CASSISRNSPLHF. The CDR3, as DNA: TGTGCCAGTAGTATCTCTCGGAATTCACCCCTCCACTTT.

The V gene is TRBV30, the J gene TRBJ1-2, with 7 nucleotides matching TRBD1. The V segment lost 5 bases and the J segment 6 bases; nucleotides outside the gene matches: 6. The CDR3 runs to 12 residues. Germline V gene sequence: CDR1 GTSNPN, CDR2 SVGIG (reference sequence). The CDR3 DNA reads as TGTGCCTGGGCTATTGACAGGGATGGCTACACCTTC. Translation: CAWAIDRDGYTF.

The chain is built from TRBV28 and TRBJ2-7; the D gene is possibly TRBD2 (6 bases). Germline V gives CDR1 MDHEN, CDR2 SYDVKM. The CDR3 has 15 residues. V gave up 5 bases and J gave up 3 bases, with 17 bases separating them. The DNA of the CDR3 is TGTGCCAGCAGTCCCGGTGGGGGGACCGACTACGAGCAGTACTTC. It translates to CASSPGGGTDYEQYF.

This chain joins TRBV6-5 and TRBJ1-2; 7 bases align to TRBD1. In germline, CDR1 is MNHEY, CDR2 SVGAGI. The CDR3 has 14 amino acids. The V segment lost 2 bases and the J segment 0 bases; nucleotides outside the gene matches: 0. The DNA for the CDR3 is TGTGCCAGCAGTTACGGGACAGCTAACTATGGCTACACCTTC. It codes for CASSYGTANYGYTF.

This clone was found once. The J gene is TRBJ2-1, the V gene TRBV2; 8 nucleotides line up with TRBD2. Germline V lookup: CDR1 SNHLY, CDR2 FYNNEI. Trimming removed 7 bases from V and 3 bases from J; junction bases left unmatched: 11. This CDR3 contains 16 residues. Written as DNA, the CDR3 is TGTGCCAGCAATCTCCTGCGGGGGGCCGTCTACAATGAGCAGTTCTTC. It translates to CASNLLRGAVYNEQFF.

The chain couples TRBV5-1 to TRBJ1-6; no clear D. Germline CDR1 SGHRS, CDR2 YFSETQ. This CDR3 region has 15 residues. The V and J ends lost 0 bases and 9 bases respectively, with 13 bases between them. CDR3 DNA: TGCGCCAGCAGCTTGGCCCTGACAACTAGTTCACCCCTCCACTTT. Translation: CASSLALTTSSPLHF.

This sequence joins TRBV19 and TRBJ1-1, with 7 bases fitting TRBD1. The CDR3 length is 15 residues. Germline V CDR1 and CDR2: LNHDA, SQIVND (reference sequence). Trimming removed 1 base from V and 4 bases from J; junction bases left unmatched: 6. The CDR3 protein is CASSIARQGITEAFF. In DNA, the CDR3 is TGTGCCAGTAGTATAGCCCGACAGGGCATCACTGAAGCTTTCTTT. The full variable domain, rest sourced from reference TRBV19 and TRBJ1-1, is DGGITQSPKYLFRKEGQNVTLSCEQNLNHDAMYWYRQDPGQGLRLIYYSQIVNDFQKGDIAEGYSVSREKKESFPLTVTSAQKNPTAFYLCASSIARQGITEAFFGQGTRLTVV.

The chain has TRBV5-6 and TRBJ2-2, with TRBD2 matching 16 bases. The CDR3 is made up of 19 amino acids. The germline gives CDR1 SGHDT, CDR2 YYEEEE. The V gene end was trimmed by 4 bases and the J gene end by 3 bases; junction bases not matched to a gene: 9. This chain's CDR3 is CASSPAGTSGRADTGELFF. Written as DNA, the CDR3 is TGTGCCAGCAGCCCTGCCGGGACTAGCGGGAGGGCCGACACCGGGGAGCTGTTTTTT. The variable domain in full, with the rest retrieved from reference TRBV5-6 and TRBJ2-2, is DAGVTQSPTHLIKTRGQQVTLRCSPKSGHDTVSWYQQALGQGPQFIFQYYEEEERQRGNFPDRFSGHQFPNYSSELNVNALLLGDSALYLCASSPAGTSGRADTGELFFGEGSRLTVL.

This chain connects TRBV7-9 to TRBJ1-1; 7 nucleotides align to TRBD1. Germline CDR1 and CDR2: SEHNR and FQNEAQ (reference sequence). The CDR3 runs 16 residues. With V trimmed by 0 bases and J by 6 bases, 10 bases remained unmatched. CDR3 DNA sequence: TGTGCCAGCAGCTTAGCGGTTGAGACAGGGCGCGCTGAAGCTTTCTTT. Translation gives CASSLAVETGRAEAFF.

This clone was observed once. CDR3 in amino acids: CASSSRWGGTEAFF. The DNA of the CDR3 is TGTGCCAGCAGCTCGCGATGGGGGGGCACTGAAGCTTTCTTT. This sequence joins TRBV7-9 and TRBJ1-1; tentative D call: TRBD1 (5 bases). V was cut by 4 bases and J by 4 bases, with 13 bases left in between. The germline gives CDR1 SEHNR, CDR2 FQNEAQ (reference sequence). There are 14 residues in the CDR3.

This chain uses TRBV11-2 with TRBJ1-1; 8 nucleotides line up with TRBD1. Germline CDR1 and CDR2: SGHAT and FQNNGV. With V trimmed by 3 bases and J by 3 bases, 0 bases remained unmatched. The CDR3 consists of 13 residues. Here the CDR3 reads CASSLTGDTEAFF. CDR3 bases: TGTGCCAGCAGCTTGACAGGGGACACTGAAGCTTTCTTT.

The chain couples TRBV27 to TRBJ1-5, with 8 bases matching TRBD1. This CDR3 is 13 amino acids long. Trimming removed 8 bases from V and 7 bases from J; junction bases left unmatched: 7. CDR1 is MNHEY and CDR2 is SMNVEV in the germline V gene (reference sequence). CDR3: CASGTGGFQPQHF. For the CDR3, the DNA is TGTGCCAGCGGAACAGGGGGTTTCCAGCCCCAGCATTTT.

The rearrangement links TRBV7-6 to TRBJ2-1; 7 positions agree with TRBD2. The CDR3 is made up of 15 amino acids. Germline CDR1 reads SGHVS; CDR2 reads FNYEAQ. The J segment lost 1 base and the V segment lost 5 bases, leaving 5 bases of the junction unmatched. CDR3 in amino acids: CASSQGGGSYNEQFF. The DNA of the CDR3 is TGTGCCAGCAGCCAGGGCGGGGGATCCTACAATGAGCAGTTCTTC.